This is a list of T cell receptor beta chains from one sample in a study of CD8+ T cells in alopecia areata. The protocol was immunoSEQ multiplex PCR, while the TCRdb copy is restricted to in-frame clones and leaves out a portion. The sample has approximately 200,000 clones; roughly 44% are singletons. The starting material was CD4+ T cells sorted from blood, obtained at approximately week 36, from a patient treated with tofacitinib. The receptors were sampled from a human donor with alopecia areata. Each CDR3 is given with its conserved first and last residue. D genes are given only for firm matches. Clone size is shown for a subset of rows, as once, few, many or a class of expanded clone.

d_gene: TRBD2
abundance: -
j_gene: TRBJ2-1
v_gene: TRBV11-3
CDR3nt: TGTGCCAGCAGCCCCACCGGGACTAGCATGGCGGAGCAGTTCTTC
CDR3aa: CASSPTGTSMAEQFF

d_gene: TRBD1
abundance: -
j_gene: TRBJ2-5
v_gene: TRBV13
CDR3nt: TGTGCCAGCAGCTTCGGACAGGGATTCCAAGAGACCCAGTACTTC
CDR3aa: CASSFGQGFQETQYF

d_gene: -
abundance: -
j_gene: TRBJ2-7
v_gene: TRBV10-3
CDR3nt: TGTGCCATCAGTGAGCGGGGGATAGACAGGCTTGGGCAGTACTTC
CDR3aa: CAISERGIDRLGQYF

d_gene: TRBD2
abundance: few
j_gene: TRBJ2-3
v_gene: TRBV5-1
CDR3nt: TGCGCCAGCAGCTTGACTAGCGGGAGAACAGATACGCAGTATTTT
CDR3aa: CASSLTSGRTDTQYF

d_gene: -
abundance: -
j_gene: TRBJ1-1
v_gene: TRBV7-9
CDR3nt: TGTGCCAGCAGCTTCCGGGAATCCAAGGCTTTCTTT
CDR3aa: CASSFRESKAFF

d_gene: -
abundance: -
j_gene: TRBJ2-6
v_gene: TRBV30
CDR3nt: TGTGCCTGGAAACAGGACCCCGGGGGGGCCAACGTCCTGACTTTC
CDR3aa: CAWKQDPGGANVLTF

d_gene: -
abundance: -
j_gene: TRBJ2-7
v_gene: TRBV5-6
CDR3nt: TGTGCCAGCAGCTTCCGGGCCACCATGGATACCGAGCAGTACTTC
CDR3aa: CASSFRATMDTEQYF

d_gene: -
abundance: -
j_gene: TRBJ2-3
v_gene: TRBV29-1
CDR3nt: TGCAGCGGACTGAGCACAGATACGCAGTATTTT
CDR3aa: CSGLSTDTQYF

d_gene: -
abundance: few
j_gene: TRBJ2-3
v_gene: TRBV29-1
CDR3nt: TGCAGCGTTCTGATTGGTTCGGGATCGGCAGATACGCAGTATTTT
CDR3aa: CSVLIGSGSADTQYF

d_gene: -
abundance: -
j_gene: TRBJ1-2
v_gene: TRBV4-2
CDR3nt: TGTGCCAGCAGCCAACCCCGTGGCGTGGTGGACACCTTC
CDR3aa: CASSQPRGVVDTF

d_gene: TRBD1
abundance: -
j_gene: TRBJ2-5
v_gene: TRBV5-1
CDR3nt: TGCGCCAGCAGCTTGAGGGCAGGGGGTGGAGAGACCCAGTACTTC
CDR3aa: CASSLRAGGGETQYF

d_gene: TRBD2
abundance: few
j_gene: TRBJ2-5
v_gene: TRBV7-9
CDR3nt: TGTGCCAGCAGCTTAGGGACTAGCGGTGTGGGGGTGACCCAGTACTTC
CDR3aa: CASSLGTSGVGVTQYF

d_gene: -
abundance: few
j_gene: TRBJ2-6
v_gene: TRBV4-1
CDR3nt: TGCGCCAGCAGCCGCCAGGGGGGCGACTCTGGGGCCAACGTCCTGACTTTC
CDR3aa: CASSRQGGDSGANVLTF

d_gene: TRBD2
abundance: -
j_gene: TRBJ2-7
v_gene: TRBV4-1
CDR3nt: TGCGCCAGCAGCCACTTAAGCGGGGTAGTTGGCGAGCAGTACTTC
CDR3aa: CASSHLSGVVGEQYF

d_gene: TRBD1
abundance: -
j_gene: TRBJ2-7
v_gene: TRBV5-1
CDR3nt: TGCGCCAGCAGCCCCGGGTACAGGGGGACTTACGAGCAGTACTTC
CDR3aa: CASSPGYRGTYEQYF

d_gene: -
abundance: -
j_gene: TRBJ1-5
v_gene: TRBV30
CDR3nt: TGTGCCTGGAGTTTAGGCAGGGGTAACAATCAGCCCCAGCATTTT
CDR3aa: CAWSLGRGNNQPQHF

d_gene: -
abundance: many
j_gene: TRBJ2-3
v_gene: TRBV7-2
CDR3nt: TGTGCCAGCCGCCGGGACTTGTCCGGCACAGATACGCAGTATTTT
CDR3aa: CASRRDLSGTDTQYF

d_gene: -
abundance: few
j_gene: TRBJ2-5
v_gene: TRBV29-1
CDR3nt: TGCAGCGTTTTGCAGGGATTTCAAGAGACCCAGTACTTC
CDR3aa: CSVLQGFQETQYF

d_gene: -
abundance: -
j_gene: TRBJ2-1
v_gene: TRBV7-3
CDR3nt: TGTGCCAGCAGCTACGTTACGGGAGATGAGCAGTTCTTC
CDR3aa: CASSYVTGDEQFF

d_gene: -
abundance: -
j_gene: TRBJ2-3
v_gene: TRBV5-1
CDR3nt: TGCGCCAGCAATCCCGCGGGGGCCACAGATACGCAGTATTTT
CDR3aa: CASNPAGATDTQYF

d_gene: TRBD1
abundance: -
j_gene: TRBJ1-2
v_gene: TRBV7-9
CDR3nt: TGTGCCAGCAGCCCGACACAGGGGGACTATGGCTACACCTTC
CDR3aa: CASSPTQGDYGYTF

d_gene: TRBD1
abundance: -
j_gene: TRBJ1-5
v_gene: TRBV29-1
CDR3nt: TGCAGCGTTCGACAGGGCCTGGTTGAGCCCCAGCATTTT
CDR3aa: CSVRQGLVEPQHF

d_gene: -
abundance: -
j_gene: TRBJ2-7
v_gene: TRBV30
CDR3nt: TGTGCCTGGAGGGGAACAGGATACGAGCAGTACTTC
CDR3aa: CAWRGTGYEQYF

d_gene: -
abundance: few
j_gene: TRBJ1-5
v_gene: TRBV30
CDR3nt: TGTGCCTGGAGTGATAATAGCAATCAGCCCCAGCATTTT
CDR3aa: CAWSDNSNQPQHF

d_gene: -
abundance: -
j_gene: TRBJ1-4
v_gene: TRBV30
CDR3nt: TGTGCCTGGAGGACTGGAAGAGGTGCTAATGAAAAACTGTTTTTT
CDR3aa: CAWRTGRGANEKLFF

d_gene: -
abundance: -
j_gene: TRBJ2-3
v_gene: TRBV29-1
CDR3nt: TGCAGCGTGGGCGAGTGGGTCGCCACAGATACGCAGTATTTT
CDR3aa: CSVGEWVATDTQYF

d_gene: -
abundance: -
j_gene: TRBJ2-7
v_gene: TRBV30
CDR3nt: TGTGCCTGGAGTCCTACCTGGGGTAGCCACGAGCAGTACTTC
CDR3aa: CAWSPTWGSHEQYF

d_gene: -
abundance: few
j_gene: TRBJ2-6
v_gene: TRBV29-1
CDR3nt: TGCAGCGTAATGGAGGCCTCTGGGGCCAACGTCCTGACTTTC
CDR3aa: CSVMEASGANVLTF

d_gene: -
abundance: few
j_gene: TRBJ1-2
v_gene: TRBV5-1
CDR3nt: TGCGCCAGCAGCTTCGCGGAGAACTATGGCTACACCTTC
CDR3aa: CASSFAENYGYTF